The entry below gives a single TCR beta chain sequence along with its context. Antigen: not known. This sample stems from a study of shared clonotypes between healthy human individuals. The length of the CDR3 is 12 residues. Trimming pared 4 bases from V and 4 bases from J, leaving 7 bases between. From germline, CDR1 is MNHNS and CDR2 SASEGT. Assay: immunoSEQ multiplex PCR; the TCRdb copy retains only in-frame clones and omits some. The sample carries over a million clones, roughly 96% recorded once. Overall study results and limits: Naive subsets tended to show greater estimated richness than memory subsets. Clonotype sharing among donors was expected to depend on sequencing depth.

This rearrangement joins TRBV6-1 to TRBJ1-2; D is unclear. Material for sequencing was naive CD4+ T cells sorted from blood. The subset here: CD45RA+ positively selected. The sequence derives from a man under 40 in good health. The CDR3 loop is CASSVHLYGYTF. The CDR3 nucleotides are TGTGCCAGCAGTGTACATCTCTATGGCTACACCTTC.